The clone carrying this T cell receptor beta chain appeared a few times. This specimen comes from a study of blood T cell repertoires in COVID-19. This CDR3 has 17 residues. V lost 0 bases and J 2 bases, leaving 16 bases between the germline ends. From germline, CDR1 is SGHDN and CDR2 FVKESK. TCRdb's copy holds only in-frame clones and misses some; the assay was immunoSEQ multiplex PCR. The top ten hold less than 20% of the sample, which has 150,000 or so clones, around 84% seen once. The gene calls are TRBV14 and TRBJ1-2; TRBD1 might be the D (6 bases). The sequenced material came from peripheral blood. The origin of this receptor is an elderly woman with acute or convalescent COVID-19. CDR3 loop: CASSQEGLGGRNYGYTF. CDR3 sequence (DNA): TGTGCCAGCAGCCAAGAAGGTCTGGGGGGGCGAAACTATGGCTACACCTTC.